This TCR beta chain was recovered during a study of vaccination and CD4 T cells after COVID-19. Background on the study: Each person enrolled got two BNT162b2 or mRNA-1273 vaccine doses.

V lost 3 bases to trimming and J lost 3 bases, with 17 bases between them. The CDR3 spans 16 residues. Germline V gene lookup returns CDR1 ENHRY and CDR2 SYGVKD. Cultured CD4+ T-cell DNA underwent Oncomine TCR Beta short-read sequencing. Genomic DNA from cultured CD4+ T cells was extracted. Using its own MiXCR run on the PCR reads, TCRdb lists one record per CDR3 protein. The sample comprises under 20,000 distinct CDR3 sequences, roughly 40% of which are singletons, and roughly a sixth rests with the top ten. The time point here: late sampling 161 to 241 days after vaccination in three convalescent patients. As to treatment: approximately nine-day PBMC culture with coronavirus spike peptide pools or control peptides (ViraFEST assay). Cells received half-medium changes with fresh IL-2 medium on days 3 and 7. Concerning this clonotype itself: The antigen remains unidentified.

V usage is TRBV10-3 and J usage is TRBJ2-5; no definite D call. The sample here was CD4+ T cells from blood, cultured in vitro, taken about 7 months after SARS-CoV-2 vaccination. The receptor comes from a human donor who had recovered from COVID-19. The CDR3 protein is CAISDPVELREETQYF. The CDR3, as DNA: TGTGCCATCAGTGACCCGGTTGAGCTTAGGGAAGAGACCCAGTACTTC.